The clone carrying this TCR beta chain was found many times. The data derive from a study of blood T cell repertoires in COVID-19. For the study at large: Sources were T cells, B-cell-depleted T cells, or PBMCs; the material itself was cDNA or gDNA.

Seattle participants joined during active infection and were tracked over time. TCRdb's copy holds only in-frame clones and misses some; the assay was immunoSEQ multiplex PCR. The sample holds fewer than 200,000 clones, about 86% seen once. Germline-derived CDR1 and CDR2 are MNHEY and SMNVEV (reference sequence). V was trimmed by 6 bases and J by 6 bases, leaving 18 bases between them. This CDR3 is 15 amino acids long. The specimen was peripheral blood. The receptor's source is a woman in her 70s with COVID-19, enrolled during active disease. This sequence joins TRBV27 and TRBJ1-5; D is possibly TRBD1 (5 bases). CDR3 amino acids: CASREGRGTTQPQHF. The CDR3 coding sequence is TGTGCCAGCAGAGAAGGGAGGGGCACAACTCAGCCCCAGCATTTT.